The T cell receptor beta chain under discussion was sequenced for a study of T cell repertoires in cytomegalovirus infection. About this clonotype itself: The antigen remains undetermined.

The CDR3 has 13 amino acids. The V and J ends lost 5 bases and 2 bases respectively, with 8 bases between them. Germline CDR1 reads SGHTA; CDR2 reads FQGNSA. MiXCR, applied by TCRdb to the reads, yields one record per CDR3 protein. The table has 830,000 or so distinct CDR3 sequences, roughly 33% seen once. The sample in question was cultured CD8+ T cells from PBMCs, obtained from culture after CMV antigen stimulation. This TCR was sampled from a human donor in good health (CMV status not recorded). Some clones in this sample may be carry-over from other donors' samples. The chain recombines TRBV7-2 with TRBJ2-3, with D unresolved. The CDR3 coding sequence is TGTGCCAGCAGCCATGAGGACACAGATACGCAGTATTTT. It is translated as CASSHEDTDTQYF. Combining the CDR3 with reference TRBV7-2 and TRBJ2-3 gives the whole variable domain GAGVSQSPSNKVTEKGKDVELRCDPISGHTALYWYRQSLGQGLEFLIYFQGNSAPDKSGLPSDRFSAERTGGSVSTLTIQRTQQEDSAVYLCASSHEDTDTQYFGPGTRLTVL.